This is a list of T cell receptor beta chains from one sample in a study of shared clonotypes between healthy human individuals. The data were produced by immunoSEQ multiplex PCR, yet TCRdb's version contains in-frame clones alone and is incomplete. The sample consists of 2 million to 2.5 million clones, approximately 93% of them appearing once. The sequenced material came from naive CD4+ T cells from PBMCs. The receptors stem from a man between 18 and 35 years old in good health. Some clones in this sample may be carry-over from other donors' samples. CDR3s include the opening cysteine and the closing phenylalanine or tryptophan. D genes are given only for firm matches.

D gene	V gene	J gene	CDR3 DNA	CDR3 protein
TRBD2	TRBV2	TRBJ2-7	TGTGCCAGTGGGGGACTAGCCTTCTCCTACGAGCAGTACTTC	CASGGLAFSYEQYF
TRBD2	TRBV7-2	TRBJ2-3	TGTGCCAGCAGCTTGGACCTAGCGGGAGGGCTTAGGGCAGATACGCAGTATTTT	CASSLDLAGGLRADTQYF
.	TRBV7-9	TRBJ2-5	TGTGCCAGCAGCTTAGGGTCTGCGGGCTGGGAGGAGACCCAGTACTTC	CASSLGSAGWEETQYF
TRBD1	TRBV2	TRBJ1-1	TGTGCCAGTGAAGGGGGCCTGAACACTGAAGCTTTCTTT	CASEGGLNTEAFF
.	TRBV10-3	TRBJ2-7	TGTGCCATCAGTGACCTGACTACCCTAGCCTACGAGCAGTACTTC	CAISDLTTLAYEQYF
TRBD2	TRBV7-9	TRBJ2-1	TGTGCCAGCAGGGGAGCGGGAGGCTACAATGAGCAGTTCTTC	CASRGAGGYNEQFF
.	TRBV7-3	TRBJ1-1	TGTGCCAGCAGCTTACAGGGTAGGGGGACTGAAGCTTTCTTT	CASSLQGRGTEAFF
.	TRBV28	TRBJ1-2	TGTGCCAGCAGGGGCAGGGCCTATGGCTACACCTTC	CASRGRAYGYTF
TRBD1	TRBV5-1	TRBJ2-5	TGCGCCAGCAGCTTGGGGACAGGGGGAGAGACCCAGTACTTC	CASSLGTGGETQYF
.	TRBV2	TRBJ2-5	TGTGCCAGCAGTGAAGATTCAGGGAGGCAAGAGACCCAGTACTTC	CASSEDSGRQETQYF